These 30 T cell receptor beta chains came from one sample sequenced in a study of shared clonotypes between healthy human individuals. Naive CD8 cells were CD45RO-negative, positively selected for CCR7, excluding terminally differentiated effector memory CD45RA+ cells. Method: immunoSEQ multiplex PCR; TCRdb's copy keeps in-frame clones and lacks some. The sample lists about 2.1 million clones; roughly 93% were seen once. Sequenced: naive CD8+ T cells from PBMCs. The receptors derive from a young man in good health. Some clones in this sample may be carry-over from other donors' samples.

The chain is built from TRBV2 and TRBJ2-1; D perhaps matches TRBD1 (5 bases). V lost 7 bases to trimming and J lost 8 bases, with 15 bases between them. Looked up from germline, CDR1 is SNHLY and CDR2 is FYNNEI. This CDR3 contains 13 residues. Written as DNA, the CDR3 is TGTGCCAGCAATACACATCCCAGGGATGAGCAGTTCTTC. Its protein is CASNTHPRDEQFF.

This chain uses TRBV15 with TRBJ2-7; TRBD1 is a possible D gene (5 bases). Germline CDR1 LNHNV, CDR2 YYDKDF (reference sequence). Trimming removed 8 bases from V and 1 base from J, with 15 bases in between. The CDR3 spans 14 residues. The CDR3 protein is CATSWGKGSYEQYF. The CDR3 nucleotides are TGTGCCACCTCCTGGGGCAAGGGGTCCTACGAGCAGTACTTC.

The chain carries TRBV27 and TRBJ1-5; a possible D gene is TRBD1 (6 bases). Trimming shortened V by 6 bases and J by 4 bases, and 10 bases separated the two germline ends. The germline gives CDR1 MNHEY, CDR2 SMNVEV (reference sequence). This CDR3 has 13 residues. The CDR3 DNA sequence: TGTGCCAGCAGCTACACAGGGAATCAGCCCCAGCATTTT. This codes for CASSYTGNQPQHF.

V is TRBV21-1 and J is TRBJ2-1. TRBV21-1 is assigned pseudogene status. The length of the CDR3 is 17 residues. The CDR3 sequence: CASSTIYWASSYNEQFF. CDR3 DNA: TGTGCCAGCAGCACCATTTATTGGGCTAGCTCCTACAATGAGCAGTTCTTC.

Only one count was recorded for this clone. This chain links TRBV7-9 with TRBJ2-2; 8 bases line up with TRBD2. The CDR3 has 15 residues. The germline V gene has CDR1 SEHNR and CDR2 FQNEAQ (reference sequence). The V and J ends lost 4 bases and 1 base, in that order; junction bases with no gene match: 2. The CDR3 reads CASSSSGQNTGELFF. As DNA, the CDR3 is TGTGCCAGCAGCTCTAGCGGGCAGAACACCGGGGAGCTGTTTTTT.

The chain links TRBV29-1 to TRBJ2-1; D remains ambiguous. V lost 5 bases to trimming and J lost 7 bases, with 12 bases between them. CDR3 size: 12 residues. CDR1 and CDR2 (germline): SQVTM, ANQGSEA. The CDR3 protein is CSVQVNMNEQFF. The CDR3 DNA reads TGCAGCGTTCAAGTGAACATGAATGAGCAGTTCTTC.

The rearrangement uses TRBV7-2 and TRBJ2-1, with 8 bases that match TRBD1. V shed 1 base, J shed 8 bases, and the junction held 4 bases outside the gene matches. CDR1 and CDR2 (germline): SGHTA, FQGNSA. There are 14 residues in the CDR3. For the CDR3, the DNA is TGTGCCAGCAGCTTAGTGCAGGGGGCGCATGAGCAGTTCTTC. Translation: CASSLVQGAHEQFF.

This chain connects TRBV28 to TRBJ2-3; 8 bases align to TRBD2. CDR3 length: 14 amino acids. Per the germline V gene, CDR1 is MDHEN and CDR2 is SYDVKM. J was trimmed by 2 bases and V by 8 bases; bases with no gene match: 6. The CDR3 nucleotides are TGTGCCAGCTGCTCGCGGGAGGCCACAGATACGCAGTATTTT. Residues: CASCSREATDTQYF.

This chain connects TRBV4-3 to TRBJ2-3; 12 bases are a match to TRBD2. This CDR3 comprises 18 residues. Looked up from germline, CDR1 is LGHNA and CDR2 is YSLEER. Trimming cost V 0 bases and J 4 bases; bases outside gene matches: 8. The CDR3 region is CASSQEALAGGPPDTQYF. DNA of the CDR3: TGCGCCAGCAGCCAAGAGGCGCTAGCGGGAGGGCCCCCAGATACGCAGTATTTT.

The chain joins TRBV14 to TRBJ1-2; tentative D call: TRBD1 (5 bases). Germline values: CDR1 SGHDN, CDR2 FVKESK. V lost 3 bases and J lost 0, with 17 bases in between. The CDR3 runs 17 residues. The CDR3 nucleotides read TGTGCCAGCAGCCACCGCACGGGACCGCTAGCTAACTATGGCTACACCTTC. Protein product: CASSHRTGPLANYGYTF.

The chain has TRBV7-9 and TRBJ1-4, with 9 nucleotides matching TRBD1. The CDR3 is 15 amino acids. V lost 4 bases, J lost 8 bases, and 8 bases stayed unmatched. Germline loops: CDR1 SEHNR, CDR2 FQNEAQ (reference sequence). CDR3 residues: CASSWAGTGHEKLFF. The CDR3, as DNA: TGTGCCAGCAGCTGGGCCGGGACAGGGCACGAAAAACTGTTTTTT.

The gene calls are TRBV27 and TRBJ2-7, with D perhaps TRBD1 (6 bases). This CDR3 has 14 residues. Germline assignment: CDR1 MNHEY and CDR2 SMNVEV (reference sequence). V gave up 6 bases and J gave up 7 bases, with 19 bases separating them. The CDR3 DNA sequence: TGTGCCAGCAGGCCGAGACAGGTACGGAGTGAGCAGTACTTC. Translating it yields CASRPRQVRSEQYF.

The chain uses TRBV9 and TRBJ1-1; possible D gene TRBD1, 6 bases. Per the germline V gene, CDR1 is SGDLS and CDR2 is YYNGEE. The CDR3 loop spans 13 amino acids. V lost 0 bases and J 5 bases, leaving 8 bases between the germline ends. CDR3 loop: CASSVEGVTEAFF. Here the CDR3 DNA reads TGTGCCAGCAGCGTAGAGGGGGTTACTGAAGCTTTCTTT.

This sequence joins TRBV10-2 and TRBJ1-1, with TRBD1 matching 7 bases. This CDR3 contains 13 residues. V shed 7 bases and J 4 bases; nucleotides not matched to a gene: 6. Germline V CDR1 and CDR2: WSHSY, SAAADI. In DNA, the CDR3 is TGCGCCAGCAACGACAGGGAGCGCACTGAAGCTTTCTTT. Translated: CASNDRERTEAFF.

The chain's CDR3 is CASSPASSYEQYF. The DNA of the CDR3 is TGTGCCAGCAGTCCCGCGAGCTCCTACGAGCAGTACTTC. The chain is built from TRBV2 and TRBJ2-7, with no clear D. CDR1 and CDR2 (germline): SNHLY, FYNNEI. CDR3 length equals 13 residues. The ends were cut back, 5 bases at V and 0 bases at J, with 8 bases in the middle. Complete variable domain (other parts from reference TRBV2 and TRBJ2-7): EPEVTQTPSHQVTQMGQEVILRCVPISNHLYFYWYRQILGQKVEFLVSFYNNEISEKSEIFDDQFSVERPDGSNFTLKIRSTKLEDSAMYFCASSPASSYEQYFGPGTRLTVT.

This rearrangement joins TRBV6-5 to TRBJ2-7; 9 nucleotides line up with TRBD1. CDR3 length: 14 residues. Germline V gene sequence: CDR1 MNHEY, CDR2 SVGAGI. The V segment lost 5 bases and the J segment 3 bases; nucleotides outside the gene matches: 5. This CDR3 is CASSPQGAHYEQYF. The CDR3 DNA is TGTGCCAGCAGTCCACAGGGGGCCCACTACGAGCAGTACTTC.

This clone was found once. The rearrangement links TRBV7-2 to TRBJ2-7; D call uncertain. The CDR3 has 15 amino acids. V lost 1 base and J lost 0, with 10 bases in between. Germline lookup yields CDR1 SGHTA and CDR2 FQGNSA. The CDR3 DNA reads as TGTGCCAGCAGCTTAGTCCAACCCGGCTCCTACGAGCAGTACTTC. This translates into CASSLVQPGSYEQYF.

The chain is built from TRBV4-1 and TRBJ1-3; D possibly corresponds to TRBD1 (6 bases). V lost 3 bases and J 1 base, leaving 7 bases between the germline ends. Germline loops: CDR1 MGHRA, CDR2 YSYEKL. The CDR3 totals 14 residues. CDR3 DNA sequence: TGCGCCAGCAGCCAGCAGGGGTCTGGAAACACCATATATTTT. Translated: CASSQQGSGNTIYF.

This clone was counted once. V and J are TRBV28 and TRBJ1-2; tentative D call: TRBD1 (6 bases). Germline CDR1 is MDHEN and CDR2 is SYDVKM. CDR3 length: 14 residues. V shed 5 bases and J shed 13 bases, with 23 bases lying between them. CDR3 sequence (DNA): TGTGCCAGCAGTCCTCGGGCGGGGGGCCGCCAAGCCACCTTC. Protein: CASSPRAGGRQATF.

This clone came up a few times. The rearrangement links TRBV29-1 to TRBJ1-1; D unclear. The CDR3 is 11 residues long. V was pared by 7 bases and J by 11 bases, with 17 bases between. Germline CDR1 reads SQVTM; CDR2 reads ANQGSEA. CDR3 sequence reads: CSAQGGPGAFF. The DNA of the CDR3 is TGCAGCGCCCAAGGAGGGCCCGGGGCTTTCTTT.

A single count supports this clone. This chain uses TRBV6-1 with TRBJ2-7; unclear D gene. The CDR3 has 14 amino acids. V shed 1 base and J shed 3 bases, with 10 bases lying between them. Germline V gives CDR1 MNHNS, CDR2 SASEGT. Written as DNA, the CDR3 is TGTGCCAGCAGTGAAGACCGAATCTTCTACGAGCAGTACTTC. Translating gives CASSEDRIFYEQYF.

CDR3 region: CASSIHYAGRGNQPQHF. CDR3 DNA: TGTGCCAGTAGTATACATTACGCGGGCAGGGGCAATCAGCCCCAGCATTTT. The V gene is TRBV19, the J gene TRBJ1-5; D is possibly TRBD1 (5 bases). The CDR3 is 17 amino acids. V gave up 2 bases and J gave up 2 bases, with 16 bases separating them. Germline-derived CDR1 and CDR2 are LNHDA and SQIVND (reference sequence).

The V call is TRBV6-4, the J call TRBJ1-1; 7 positions agree with TRBD1. This CDR3 is 13 amino acids long. The germline CDR1 and CDR2 sequences are MRHNA and SNTAGT. With 5 bases clipped from V and 5 bases from J, the junction kept 5 bases outside the gene matches. The DNA of the CDR3 is TGTGCCAGCAGTTTTGGCAGGGGGACTGAAGCTTTCTTT. It specifies CASSFGRGTEAFF.

The chain links TRBV15 to TRBJ2-7, with 10 bases identical to TRBD2. From germline, CDR1 is LNHNV and CDR2 YYDKDF (reference sequence). This CDR3 is built from 16 residues. V shed 5 bases and J 5 bases; nucleotides not matched to a gene: 12. The CDR3 here is CATSQPQREGPHEQYF. CDR3 sequence (DNA): TGTGCCACCAGCCAGCCCCAGCGGGAGGGCCCCCACGAGCAGTACTTC.

This chain connects TRBV5-4 to TRBJ2-7; TRBD1 agrees at 8 bases. The CDR3 has 13 amino acids. V trimming: 2 bases; J trimming: 6 bases; junction bases outside the gene matches: 4. In germline, CDR1 is SGHNT, CDR2 YYREEE (reference sequence). CDR3 sequence: CASSFRTGIEQYF. The DNA of the CDR3 is TGTGCCAGCAGCTTCCGGACAGGGATCGAGCAGTACTTC.

The rearrangement uses TRBV7-9 and TRBJ1-4; D is uncertain. With 4 bases removed from V and 3 bases from J, the gap between germline ends came to 15 bases. CDR3 length: 16 residues. Germline CDR1 is SEHNR and CDR2 is FQNEAQ (reference sequence). CDR3 sequence: CASSSGRKSANEKLFF. CDR3 bases: TGTGCCAGCAGCTCTGGACGGAAGTCGGCTAATGAAAAACTGTTTTTT.

The rearrangement uses TRBV7-3 and TRBJ2-5; TRBD1 might be the D (5 bases). Trimming left V 8 bases short and J 3 bases short, with 16 bases between. The CDR3 has 14 residues. Germline V gene data show CDR1 as SGHTA and CDR2 as FQGTGA. The CDR3 region has the DNA TGTGCCAGCTACAGGAATAGGTATGAAGAGACCCAGTACTTC. As protein: CASYRNRYEETQYF.

The gene calls are TRBV7-2 and TRBJ2-1; D unresolved. The CDR3 length is 14 residues. Trimming took 2 bases from V and 15 from J, leaving 20 bases between them. CDR1 and CDR2 (germline): SGHTA, FQGNSA. The CDR3 coding sequence is TGTGCCAGCAGCTTACGGTTGCTGGCTAGTTCTCGGTTCTTC. As protein: CASSLRLLASSRFF.

CDR3 DNA sequence: TGCAGCGTTGAGGGACTAGCGGGAGACCCCTCCTACAATGAGCAGTTCTTC. It is translated as CSVEGLAGDPSYNEQFF. The chain employs TRBV29-1 and TRBJ2-1, with 14 bases matching TRBD2. The germline V gene encodes CDR1 SQVTM and CDR2 ANQGSEA. This CDR3 is 17 amino acids long. J was trimmed by 0 bases and V by 3 bases; bases with no gene match: 4.

This clone was counted between two and nine times. V and J are TRBV19 and TRBJ1-1; the match to TRBD1 covers 7 bases. Trimming cost V 5 bases and J 6 bases; bases outside gene matches: 3. Germline CDR1 is LNHDA and CDR2 is SQIVND (reference sequence). The CDR3 contains 12 residues. The chain's CDR3 is CASSRGTAEAFF. CDR3 nucleotide sequence: TGTGCCAGTAGTCGCGGGACAGCTGAAGCTTTCTTT.